One sample yielded the 10 T cell receptor beta chains listed below, sequenced in a study of regulatory T cells in long-lasting Graves disease. Sample time point: newly diagnosed GD, antithyroid drugs for less than 3 months. With RNA extracted from PBMCs as input, the TCR library was made. CDR3 regions were amplified by Arm-PCR using iRepertoire HTBI primers to build TCR beta libraries. TCRdb itself ran the multiplex PCR reads through MiXCR, one entry per CDR3 protein. The profile shows hundreds of thousands of distinct CDR3 sequences, under 20% of them singletons. These same data were also listed under a study on T cells in Graves' hyperthyroidism and ophthalmopathy.

The sequenced sample was peripheral blood mononuclear cells (PBMCs), obtained at new diagnosis, from a patient treated with antithyroid drugs. The receptors come from a woman aged 25-40 years with Graves disease.

There are a few counts of this clonotype. The rearrangement links TRBV6-1 to TRBJ1-5; D is unclear. This CDR3 comprises 15 residues. Trimming took 7 bases from V and 2 from J, leaving 15 bases between them. Germline V gene data show CDR1 as MNHNS and CDR2 as SASEGT. For the CDR3, the DNA is TGTGCCAGCAAAAACTCGGGAGCAGGCAATCAGCCCCAGCATTTT. It specifies CASKNSGAGNQPQHF.

This clonotype has just a few counts. The chain joins TRBV6-5 to TRBJ1-2; TRBD1 might be the D (5 bases). The CDR3 spans 14 residues. Germline V lookup: CDR1 MNHEY, CDR2 SVGAGI. V was trimmed by 0 bases and J by 7 bases, leaving 12 bases between them. The CDR3 loop is CASSYSGTTGGYTF. DNA of the CDR3: TGTGCCAGCAGTTACTCCGGGACTACCGGTGGCTACACCTTC.

In its sample, this clonotype was seen once. This chain connects TRBV5-4 to TRBJ2-7; D call uncertain. The CDR3 loop spans 14 amino acids. Trimming cost V 0 bases and J 2 bases, with 9 bases left between them. Germline CDR1 SGHNT, CDR2 YYREEE (reference sequence). The CDR3 nucleotides are TGTGCCAGCAGCTTGGTTCACGCAACCTACGAGCAGTACTTC. Protein sequence: CASSLVHATYEQYF.

This clonotype was seen ten or more times. V is TRBV20-1 and J is TRBJ2-7, with 12 bases identical to TRBD2. The trim removed 1 base at V and 1 base at J, leaving 8 bases unmatched. The length of the CDR3 is 17 residues. Germline lookup yields CDR1 DFQATT and CDR2 SNEGSKA (reference sequence). The CDR3 sequence: CSARGASGRGGSYEQYF. The CDR3 nucleotides read TGCAGTGCTAGAGGAGCTAGCGGGAGGGGGGGGTCCTACGAGCAGTACTTC.

V gene TRBV20-1 combines with J gene TRBJ2-1; D gene ambiguous. Germline values: CDR1 DFQATT, CDR2 SNEGSKA (reference sequence). V was shortened by 0 bases and J by 0 bases, with 15 bases between the two germline ends. There are 17 residues in the CDR3. DNA for the CDR3: TGCAGTGCTAGAGAGGGTAGTGCCTCGAGCTCCTACAATGAGCAGTTCTTC. Residues: CSAREGSASSSYNEQFF.

V and J are TRBV20-1 and TRBJ2-7; 8 bases line up with TRBD1. Germline CDR1 and CDR2: DFQATT and SNEGSKA (reference sequence). The CDR3 length is 14 residues. V was pared by 3 bases and J by 0 bases, with 4 bases of the junction left unmatched. CDR3 sequence: CSASSTGVSYEQYF. The CDR3 DNA is TGCAGTGCTAGTTCGACAGGGGTCTCCTACGAGCAGTACTTC.

Ten or more counts support this clonotype. This rearrangement joins TRBV15 to TRBJ1-4; D ambiguous. V lost 1 base, J lost 8 bases, and 14 bases lay in between. The germline V gene has CDR1 LNHNV and CDR2 YYDKDF (reference sequence). The CDR3 runs 15 residues. The CDR3 DNA reads TGTGCCACCAGCAGAGCGCCTGATTCGGGCGAAAAACTGTTTTTT. This sequence encodes CATSRAPDSGEKLFF.

This clonotype showed up many times. The chain recombines TRBV27 with TRBJ2-1, with 11 positions matching TRBD2. This CDR3 region has 16 residues. Trimming removed 0 bases from V and 6 bases from J; junction bases left unmatched: 4. Germline V lookup: CDR1 MNHEY, CDR2 SMNVEV (reference sequence). In nucleotides, the CDR3 is TGTGCCAGCAGTTTATCTCGGCTAGCGGGAGGCAATGAGCAGTTCTTC. The encoded protein is CASSLSRLAGGNEQFF.

The chain uses TRBV10-3 and TRBJ2-1; TRBD2 might be the D (6 bases). The CDR3 consists of 16 residues. The V end was cut by 2 bases, the J end by 2 bases, with 13 bases between. Germline values: CDR1 ENHRY, CDR2 SYGVKD. The CDR3 loop reads CAISEPLASPYNEQFF. The DNA for the CDR3 is TGTGCCATCAGTGAGCCCCTAGCGTCCCCCTACAATGAGCAGTTCTTC.

The chain employs TRBV3-1 and TRBJ1-5; D gene uncertain. The germline V gene has CDR1 LGHDT and CDR2 YNNKEL (reference sequence). The CDR3 is made up of 15 amino acids. V lost 0 bases and J lost 0, with 6 bases in between. The CDR3 reads CASSQDSYSNQPQHF. The CDR3 DNA is TGTGCCAGCAGCCAAGACAGTTATAGCAATCAGCCCCAGCATTTT.